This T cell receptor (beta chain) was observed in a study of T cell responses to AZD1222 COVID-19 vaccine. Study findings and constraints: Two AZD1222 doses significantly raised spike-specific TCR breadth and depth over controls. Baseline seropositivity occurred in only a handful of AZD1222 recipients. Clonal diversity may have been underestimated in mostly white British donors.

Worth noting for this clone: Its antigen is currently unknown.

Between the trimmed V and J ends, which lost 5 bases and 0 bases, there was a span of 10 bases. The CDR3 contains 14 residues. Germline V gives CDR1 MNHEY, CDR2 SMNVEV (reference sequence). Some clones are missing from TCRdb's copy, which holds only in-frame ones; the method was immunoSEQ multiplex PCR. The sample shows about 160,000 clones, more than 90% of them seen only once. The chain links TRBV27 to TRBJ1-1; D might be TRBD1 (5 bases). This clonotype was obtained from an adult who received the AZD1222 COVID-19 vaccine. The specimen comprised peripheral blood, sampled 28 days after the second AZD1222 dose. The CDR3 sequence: CASSAGRMNTEAFF. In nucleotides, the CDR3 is TGTGCCAGCAGTGCGGGACGGATGAACACTGAAGCTTTCTTT.